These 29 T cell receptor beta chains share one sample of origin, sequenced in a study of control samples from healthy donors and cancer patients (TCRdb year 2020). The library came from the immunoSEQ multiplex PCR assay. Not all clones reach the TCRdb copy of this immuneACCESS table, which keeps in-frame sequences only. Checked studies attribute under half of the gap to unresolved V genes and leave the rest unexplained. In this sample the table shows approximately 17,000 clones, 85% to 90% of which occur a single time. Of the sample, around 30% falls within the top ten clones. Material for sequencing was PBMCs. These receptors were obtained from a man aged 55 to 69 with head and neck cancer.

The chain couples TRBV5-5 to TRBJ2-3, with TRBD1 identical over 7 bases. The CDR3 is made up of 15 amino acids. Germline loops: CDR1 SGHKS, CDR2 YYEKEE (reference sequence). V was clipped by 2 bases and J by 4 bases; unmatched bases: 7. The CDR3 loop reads CASSLETGRSDTQYF. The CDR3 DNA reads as TGTGCCAGCAGCTTAGAGACAGGGAGATCAGATACGCAGTATTTT.

This chain's CDR3 is CASSAGRNYEQYF. The CDR3 DNA follows: TGTGCCAGCAGCGCGGGAAGGAACTACGAGCAGTACTTC. This chain joins TRBV11-1 and TRBJ2-7, with a weak D call TRBD2 (6 bases). The CDR3 has 13 amino acids. Germline V gene data show CDR1 as SGHAT and CDR2 as FQDESV (reference sequence). V was shortened by 5 bases and J by 3 bases, with 11 bases between the two germline ends.

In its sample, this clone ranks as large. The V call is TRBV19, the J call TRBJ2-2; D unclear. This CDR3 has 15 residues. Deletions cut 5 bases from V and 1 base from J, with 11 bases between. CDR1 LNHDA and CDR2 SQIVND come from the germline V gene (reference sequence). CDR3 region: CASSLALGNTGELFF. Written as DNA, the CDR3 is TGTGCCAGTAGTCTCGCTTTGGGGAACACCGGGGAGCTGTTTTTT. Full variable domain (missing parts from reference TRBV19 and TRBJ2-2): DGGITQSPKYLFRKEGQNVTLSCEQNLNHDAMYWYRQDPGQGLRLIYYSQIVNDFQKGDIAEGYSVSREKKESFPLTVTSAQKNPTAFYLCASSLALGNTGELFFGEGSRLTVL.

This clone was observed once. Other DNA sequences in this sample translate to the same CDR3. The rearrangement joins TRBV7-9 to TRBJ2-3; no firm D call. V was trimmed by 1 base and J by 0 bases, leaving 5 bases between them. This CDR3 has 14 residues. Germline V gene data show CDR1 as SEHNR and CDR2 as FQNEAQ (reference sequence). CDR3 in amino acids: CASSLGLSTDTQYF. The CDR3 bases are TGTGCCAGCAGCTTAGGACTGAGCACAGATACGCAGTATTTT.

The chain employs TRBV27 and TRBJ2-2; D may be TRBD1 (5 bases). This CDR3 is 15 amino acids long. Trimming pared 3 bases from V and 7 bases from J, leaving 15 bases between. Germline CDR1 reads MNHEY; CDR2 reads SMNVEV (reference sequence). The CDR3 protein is CASSFTAGQGGELFF. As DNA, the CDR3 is TGTGCCAGCAGTTTTACGGCAGGGCAAGGCGGGGAGCTGTTTTTT.

CDR3 DNA sequence: TGCGCCAGCAGCTTAATCGGGGGCCAGACAGATACGCAGTATTTT. This gives the protein CASSLIGGQTDTQYF. J is TRBJ2-3 and V is TRBV5-1; D may be TRBD1 or TRBD2 (6 bases each). Germline-derived CDR1 and CDR2 are SGHRS and YFSETQ. The CDR3 has 15 residues. Trimming took 2 bases from V and 3 from J, leaving 13 bases between them.

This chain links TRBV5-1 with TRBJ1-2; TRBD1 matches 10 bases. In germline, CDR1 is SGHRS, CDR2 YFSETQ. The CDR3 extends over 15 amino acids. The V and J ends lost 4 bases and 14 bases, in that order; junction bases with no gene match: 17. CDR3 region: CASSVTGTGEKSGTF. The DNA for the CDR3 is TGCGCCAGCAGCGTGACCGGGACAGGGGAGAAGTCGGGGACCTTC.

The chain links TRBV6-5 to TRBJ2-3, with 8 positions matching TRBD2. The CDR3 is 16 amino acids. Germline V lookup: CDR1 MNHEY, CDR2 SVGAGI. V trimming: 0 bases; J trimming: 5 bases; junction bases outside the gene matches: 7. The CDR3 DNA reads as TGTGCCAGCAGTTACTCGCTAAGCGGGGGTGTAGATACGCAGTATTTT. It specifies CASSYSLSGGVDTQYF.

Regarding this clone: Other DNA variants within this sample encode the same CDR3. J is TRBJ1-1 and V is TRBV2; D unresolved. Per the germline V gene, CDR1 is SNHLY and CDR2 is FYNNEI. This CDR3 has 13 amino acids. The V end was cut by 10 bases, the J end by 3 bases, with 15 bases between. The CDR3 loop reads CANSQIDDTEAFF. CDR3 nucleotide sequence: TGTGCCAACTCACAGATTGACGACACTGAAGCTTTCTTT.

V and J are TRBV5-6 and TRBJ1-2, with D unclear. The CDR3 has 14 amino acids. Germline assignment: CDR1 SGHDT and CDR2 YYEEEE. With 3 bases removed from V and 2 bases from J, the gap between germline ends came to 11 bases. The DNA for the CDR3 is TGTGCCAGCAGCTGGGTGGGTACAAACTATGGCTACACCTTC. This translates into CASSWVGTNYGYTF. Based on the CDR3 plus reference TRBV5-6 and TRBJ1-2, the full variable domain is DAGVTQSPTHLIKTRGQQVTLRCSPKSGHDTVSWYQQALGQGPQFIFQYYEEEERQRGNFPDRFSGHQFPNYSSELNVNALLLGDSALYLCASSWVGTNYGYTFGSGTRLTVV.

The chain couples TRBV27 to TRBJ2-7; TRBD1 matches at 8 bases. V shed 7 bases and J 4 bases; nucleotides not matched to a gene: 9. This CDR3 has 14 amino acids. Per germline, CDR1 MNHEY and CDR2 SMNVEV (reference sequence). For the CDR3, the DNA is TGTGCCAGCAAACCCCGTGACAGGGGTTACGAGCAGTACTTC. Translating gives CASKPRDRGYEQYF.

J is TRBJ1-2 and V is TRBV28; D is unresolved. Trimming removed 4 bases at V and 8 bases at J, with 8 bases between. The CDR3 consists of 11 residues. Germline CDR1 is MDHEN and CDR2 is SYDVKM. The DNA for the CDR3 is TGTGCCAGCAGTTACCCCTACGGCTACACCTTC. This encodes CASSYPYGYTF.

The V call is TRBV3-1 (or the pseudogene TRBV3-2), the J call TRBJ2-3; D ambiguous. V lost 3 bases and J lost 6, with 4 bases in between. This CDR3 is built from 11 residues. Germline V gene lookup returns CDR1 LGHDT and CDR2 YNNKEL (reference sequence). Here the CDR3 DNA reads TGTGCCAGCAGCCAGATGGATACGCAGTATTTT. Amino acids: CASSQMDTQYF.

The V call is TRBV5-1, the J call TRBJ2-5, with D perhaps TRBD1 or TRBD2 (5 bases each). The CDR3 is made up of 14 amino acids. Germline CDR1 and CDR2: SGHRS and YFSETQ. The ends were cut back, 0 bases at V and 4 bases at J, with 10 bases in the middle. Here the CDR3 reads CASSLVPGPETQYF. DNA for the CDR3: TGCGCCAGCAGCTTGGTTCCGGGGCCAGAGACCCAGTACTTC.

CDR3 in DNA: TGTGCCAGCAGCCAAGCCGGGACTAGCGACTACGAGCAGTACTTC. Its translation is CASSQAGTSDYEQYF. The chain combines TRBV7-2 with TRBJ2-7; 10 bases agree with TRBD2. J was trimmed by 3 bases and V by 5 bases; bases with no gene match: 7. The CDR3 loop spans 15 amino acids. In germline, CDR1 is SGHTA, CDR2 FQGNSA.

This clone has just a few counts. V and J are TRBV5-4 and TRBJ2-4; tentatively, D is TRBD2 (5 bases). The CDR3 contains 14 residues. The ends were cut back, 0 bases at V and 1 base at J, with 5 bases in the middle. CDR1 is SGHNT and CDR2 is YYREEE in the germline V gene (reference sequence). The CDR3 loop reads CASSLGGAKNIQYF. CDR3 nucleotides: TGTGCCAGCAGCTTGGGAGGGGCCAAAAACATTCAGTACTTC.

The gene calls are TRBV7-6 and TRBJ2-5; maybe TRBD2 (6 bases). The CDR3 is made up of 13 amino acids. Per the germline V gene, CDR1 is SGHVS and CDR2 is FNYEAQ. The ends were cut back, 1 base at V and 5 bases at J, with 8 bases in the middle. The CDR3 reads CASSLGGEETQYF. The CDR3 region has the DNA TGTGCCAGCAGCTTAGGGGGGGAGGAGACCCAGTACTTC. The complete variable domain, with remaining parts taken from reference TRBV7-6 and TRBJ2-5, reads GAGVSQSPRYKVTKRGQDVALRCDPISGHVSLYWYRQALGQGPEFLTYFNYEAQQDKSGLPNDRFSAERPEGSISTLTIQRTEQRDSAMYRCASSLGGEETQYFGPGTRLLVL.

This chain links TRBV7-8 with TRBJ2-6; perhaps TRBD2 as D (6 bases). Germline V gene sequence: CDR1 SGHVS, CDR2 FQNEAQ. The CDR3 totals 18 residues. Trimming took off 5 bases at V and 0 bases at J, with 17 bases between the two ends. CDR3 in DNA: TGTGCCAGCAGCCGGGACTCGATAGGCAGCTCTGGGGCCAACGTCCTGACTTTC. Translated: CASSRDSIGSSGANVLTF.

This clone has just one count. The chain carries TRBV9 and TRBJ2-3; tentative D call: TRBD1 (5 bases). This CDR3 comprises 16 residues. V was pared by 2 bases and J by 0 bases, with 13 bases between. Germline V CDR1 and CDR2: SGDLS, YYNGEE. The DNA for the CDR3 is TGTGCCAGCAGCGTTAGGGGTTCTACTAGCACAGATACGCAGTATTTT. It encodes CASSVRGSTSTDTQYF.

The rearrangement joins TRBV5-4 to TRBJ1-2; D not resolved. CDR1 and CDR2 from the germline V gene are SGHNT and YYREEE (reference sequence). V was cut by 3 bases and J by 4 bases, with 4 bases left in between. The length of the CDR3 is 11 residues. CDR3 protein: CASSSRYGYTF. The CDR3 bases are TGTGCCAGCAGCTCGCGCTATGGCTACACCTTC.

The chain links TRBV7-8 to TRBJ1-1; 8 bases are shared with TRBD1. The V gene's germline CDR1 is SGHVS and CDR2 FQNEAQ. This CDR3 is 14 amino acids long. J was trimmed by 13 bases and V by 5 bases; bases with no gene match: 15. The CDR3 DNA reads TGTGCCAGCAGCCTCAGTACAGGGGGAGGCCGGTTTTTCTTT. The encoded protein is CASSLSTGGGRFFF.

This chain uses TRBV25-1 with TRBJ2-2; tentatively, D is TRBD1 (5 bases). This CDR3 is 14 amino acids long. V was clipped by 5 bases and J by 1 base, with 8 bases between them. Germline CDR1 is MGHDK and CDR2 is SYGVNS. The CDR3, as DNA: TGTGCCAGCAGTTCCCAGGGGAACACCGGGGAGCTGTTTTTT. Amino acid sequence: CASSSQGNTGELFF.

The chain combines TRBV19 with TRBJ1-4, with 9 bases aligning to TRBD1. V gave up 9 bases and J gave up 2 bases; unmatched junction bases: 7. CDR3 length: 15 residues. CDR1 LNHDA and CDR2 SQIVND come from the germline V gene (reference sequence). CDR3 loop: CASRDRVVTNEKLFF. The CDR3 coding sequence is TGTGCCAGCCGGGACAGGGTTGTGACTAATGAAAAACTGTTTTTT. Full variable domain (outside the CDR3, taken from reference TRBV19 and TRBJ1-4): DGGITQSPKYLFRKEGQNVTLSCEQNLNHDAMYWYRQDPGQGLRLIYYSQIVNDFQKGDIAEGYSVSREKKESFPLTVTSAQKNPTAFYLCASRDRVVTNEKLFFGSGTQLSVL.

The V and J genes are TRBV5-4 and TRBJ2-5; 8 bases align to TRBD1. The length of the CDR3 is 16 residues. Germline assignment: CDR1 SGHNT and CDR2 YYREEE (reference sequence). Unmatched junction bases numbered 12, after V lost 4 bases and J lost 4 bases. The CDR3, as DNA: TGTGCCAGCAGCATGAAACAGGGGGTGATGCTAGAGACCCAGTACTTC. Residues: CASSMKQGVMLETQYF.

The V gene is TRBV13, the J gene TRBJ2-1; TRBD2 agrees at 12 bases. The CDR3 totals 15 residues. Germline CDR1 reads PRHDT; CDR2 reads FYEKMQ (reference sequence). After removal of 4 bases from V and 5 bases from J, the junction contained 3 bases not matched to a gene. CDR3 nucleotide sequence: TGTGCCAGCAGCTCTCGGACTAGCGGGGACAATGAGCAGTTCTTC. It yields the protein CASSSRTSGDNEQFF.

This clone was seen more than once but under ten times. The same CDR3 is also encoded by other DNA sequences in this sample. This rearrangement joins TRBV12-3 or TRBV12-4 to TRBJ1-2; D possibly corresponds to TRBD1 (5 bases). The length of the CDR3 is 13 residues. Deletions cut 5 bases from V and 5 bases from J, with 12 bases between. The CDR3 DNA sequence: TGTGCCAGCAGTCCAGGGACGGTTTATGGCTACACCTTC. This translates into CASSPGTVYGYTF.

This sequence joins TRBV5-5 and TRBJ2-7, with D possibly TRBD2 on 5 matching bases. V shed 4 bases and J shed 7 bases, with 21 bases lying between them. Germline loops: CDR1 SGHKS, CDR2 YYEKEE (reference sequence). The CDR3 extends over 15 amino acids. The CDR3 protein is CASSPAGSLTGEQYF. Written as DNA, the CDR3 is TGTGCCAGCAGCCCCGCGGGCAGCCTAACGGGTGAGCAGTACTTC.

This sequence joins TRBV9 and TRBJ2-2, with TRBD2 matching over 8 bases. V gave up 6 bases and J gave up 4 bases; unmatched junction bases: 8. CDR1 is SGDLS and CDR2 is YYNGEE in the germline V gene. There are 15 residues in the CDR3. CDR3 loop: CASNSGGGGTGELFF. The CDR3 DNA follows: TGTGCCAGCAACAGCGGGGGTGGGGGCACCGGGGAGCTGTTTTTT.

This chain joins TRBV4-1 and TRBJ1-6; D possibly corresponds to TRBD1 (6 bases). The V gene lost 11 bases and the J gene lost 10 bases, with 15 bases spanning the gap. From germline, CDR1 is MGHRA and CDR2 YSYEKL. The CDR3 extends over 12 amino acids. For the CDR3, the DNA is TGCGCCGCGGGGGGCACCGCGTCACCCCTCCACTTT. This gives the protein CAAGGTASPLHF.